One sample yielded the 20 T cell receptor beta chains listed below, sequenced in a study of sequential checkpoint blockade in melanoma. Treatment reported: randomized to nivolumab then ipilimumab (arm A) or the reverse (arm B). The protocol was immunoSEQ multiplex PCR, while the TCRdb copy is restricted to in-frame clones and leaves out a portion. This table holds 30,000 to 40,000 clones, roughly 88% found once. The material was CD8+ T cells sorted from blood (inferred from file names), obtained from a patient given nivolumab and ipilimumab in sequence. Receptor source: a human donor with melanoma.

The V gene is TRBV4-3, the J gene TRBJ2-1; tentative D call: TRBD1 (6 bases). The CDR3 is 14 residues long. The germline gives CDR1 LGHNA, CDR2 YSLEER. V shed 4 bases and J shed 0 bases, with 7 bases lying between them. CDR3 nucleotides: TGCGCCAGCAGCCTGGACAGCTCCTACAATGAGCAGTTCTTC. This sequence encodes CASSLDSSYNEQFF.

This rearrangement joins TRBV10-2 to TRBJ1-5, with D uncertain. V lost 6 bases, J lost 4 bases, and 10 bases lay in between. Germline CDR1 reads WSHSY; CDR2 reads SAAADI. The CDR3 has 13 residues. CDR3 protein: CASSGVYNQPQHF. The DNA for the CDR3 is TGCGCCAGCAGCGGGGTATATAATCAGCCCCAGCATTTT.

The chain recombines TRBV27 with TRBJ2-7; D is perhaps TRBD1 (5 bases). The CDR3 totals 16 residues. Germline CDR1 reads MNHEY; CDR2 reads SMNVEV (reference sequence). The V end was cut by 3 bases, the J end by 6 bases, with 21 bases between. The chain's CDR3 is CASSFRVQAVKGEQYF. The CDR3 bases are TGTGCCAGCAGTTTTCGTGTACAGGCTGTTAAGGGCGAGCAGTACTTC.

This clone was seen more than once but under ten times. This chain connects TRBV9 to TRBJ2-2; D is uncertain. V lost 0 bases and J 7 bases, leaving 4 bases between the germline ends. This CDR3 has 12 amino acids. In germline, CDR1 is SGDLS, CDR2 YYNGEE. Here the CDR3 DNA reads TGTGCCAGCAGCGTAGGTATCGGGGAGCTGTTTTTT. Residues: CASSVGIGELFF.

This CDR3 is CASSPRRNGYEQYV. CDR3 coding DNA: TGTGCCAGCAGCCCTAGGAGGAACGGCTACGAGCAGTACGTC. The chain links TRBV7-9 to TRBJ2-7; possible D gene TRBD2, 5 bases. Germline loops: CDR1 SEHNR, CDR2 FQNEAQ (reference sequence). V was cut by 5 bases and J by 3 bases, with 14 bases left in between. The length of the CDR3 is 14 residues.

J is TRBJ2-7 and V is TRBV30, with D possibly being TRBD2 (5 bases). V lost 4 bases, J lost 0 bases, and 10 bases lay in between. CDR3 length equals 13 residues. The V gene's germline CDR1 is GTSNPN and CDR2 SVGIG (reference sequence). Here the CDR3 reads CAWTLGSSYEQYF. The CDR3 region has the DNA TGTGCCTGGACACTGGGGAGCTCCTACGAGCAGTACTTC.

The rearrangement links TRBV7-9 to TRBJ2-1; 8 nucleotides align to TRBD1. This CDR3 spans 16 amino acids. Germline values: CDR1 SEHNR, CDR2 FQNEAQ (reference sequence). Unmatched junction bases numbered 15, after V lost 4 bases and J lost 10 bases. Here the CDR3 DNA reads TGTGCCAGCAGCTCCCCTCCGACAGGGGCGCTAGGGGAGCAGTTCTTC. This codes for CASSSPPTGALGEQFF.

The genes are TRBV7-9 and TRBJ2-5; possibly TRBD2 for D (5 bases). V lost 1 base, J lost 7 bases, and 10 bases lay in between. The germline V gene has CDR1 SEHNR and CDR2 FQNEAQ (reference sequence). The CDR3 sequence is 13 residues long. The CDR3, as DNA: TGTGCCAGCAGCTTAGGGGAAGAGGGGACCCAGTACTTC. It is translated as CASSLGEEGTQYF.

This chain connects TRBV5-6 to TRBJ2-7; unclear D gene. The CDR3 consists of 12 residues. Between the trimmed V and J ends, which lost 2 bases and 2 bases, there was a span of 5 bases. Germline CDR1 reads SGHDT; CDR2 reads YYEEEE. The CDR3 here is CASSFTTYEQYF. The CDR3 DNA sequence: TGTGCCAGCAGCTTTACAACCTACGAGCAGTACTTC.

This clone showed up just once. The chain uses TRBV27 and TRBJ1-1, with D hard to call. Germline V lookup: CDR1 MNHEY, CDR2 SMNVEV (reference sequence). This CDR3 has 14 amino acids. The V end was cut by 1 base, the J end by 1 base, with 7 bases between. The CDR3 sequence is CASSLYYGNTEAFF. The CDR3 bases are TGTGCCAGCAGTTTATATTACGGGAACACTGAAGCTTTCTTT.

The chain has TRBV9 and TRBJ1-2; D perhaps matches TRBD1 (5 bases). V was trimmed by 3 bases and J by 5 bases, leaving 20 bases between them. CDR1 is SGDLS, CDR2 YYNGEE, per germline. The CDR3 is made up of 16 amino acids. DNA for the CDR3: TGTGCCAGCAGCGAGCGAAACCGGGACTCCCAGTATGGCTACACCTTC. Amino acids: CASSERNRDSQYGYTF.

The V and J genes are TRBV16 and TRBJ2-1; D is perhaps TRBD2 (6 bases). CDR1 and CDR2 (germline): KGHSY, FQNENV. This CDR3 spans 14 amino acids. Between the trimmed V and J ends, which lost 1 base and 9 bases, there was a span of 13 bases. In DNA, the CDR3 is TGTGCCAGCAGCCAATTAACGGGAGTGATTGAGCAGTTCTTC. It translates to CASSQLTGVIEQFF.

This clone was found a few times. V gene TRBV14 combines with J gene TRBJ1-2, with no clear D. In germline, CDR1 is SGHDN, CDR2 FVKESK. V was trimmed by 0 bases and J by 3 bases, leaving 14 bases between them. The CDR3 loop spans 16 amino acids. CDR3: CASSQDLAFPDYGYTF. CDR3 nucleotides: TGTGCCAGCAGCCAAGATTTAGCTTTCCCCGACTATGGCTACACCTTC.

The chain has TRBV4-1 and TRBJ2-1; perhaps TRBD2 as D (5 bases). V shed 4 bases and J shed 9 bases, with 10 bases lying between them. Germline loops: CDR1 MGHRA, CDR2 YSYEKL. The CDR3 is made up of 12 amino acids. The CDR3 reads CASSLSGREQFF. The CDR3 region has the DNA TGCGCCAGCAGCCTAAGCGGACGTGAGCAGTTCTTC.

Regarding this clone: Other DNA sequences from this sample encode an identical CDR3 as well. V gene TRBV7-2 combines with J gene TRBJ2-7, with D tentatively TRBD1 (6 bases). Trimming pared 1 base from V and 0 bases from J, leaving 7 bases between. The CDR3 sequence is 14 residues long. CDR1 SGHTA and CDR2 FQGNSA come from the germline V gene. The CDR3 loop is CASSLGGGSYEQYF. The DNA for the CDR3 is TGTGCCAGCAGCTTAGGAGGGGGCTCCTACGAGCAGTACTTC. Combining the CDR3 with reference TRBV7-2 and TRBJ2-7 gives the whole variable domain GAGVSQSPSNKVTEKGKDVELRCDPISGHTALYWYRQSLGQGLEFLIYFQGNSAPDKSGLPSDRFSAERTGGSVSTLTIQRTQQEDSAVYLCASSLGGGSYEQYFGPGTRLTVT.

The genes are TRBV6-1 and TRBJ1-4; D gene uncertain. The CDR3 contains 14 residues. The V gene lost 4 bases and the J gene lost 2 bases, with 8 bases spanning the gap. In germline, CDR1 is MNHNS, CDR2 SASEGT. CDR3 loop: CASSGASTNEKLFF. The CDR3 DNA reads as TGTGCCAGCAGTGGGGCTTCGACTAATGAAAAACTGTTTTTT.

The chain carries TRBV27 and TRBJ2-1, with D tentatively TRBD2 (6 bases). Germline CDR1 and CDR2: MNHEY and SMNVEV (reference sequence). This CDR3 comprises 16 residues. Trimming removed 5 bases at V and 6 bases at J, with 20 bases between. This CDR3 reads CASSAFHSPGGNEQFF. In nucleotides, the CDR3 is TGTGCCAGCAGTGCTTTCCACTCCCCCGGGGGCAATGAGCAGTTCTTC.

The chain links TRBV7-3 to TRBJ2-1; 14 nucleotides agree with TRBD2. The CDR3 has 16 residues. V shed 6 bases and J 0 bases; nucleotides not matched to a gene: 1. Germline V gene data show CDR1 as SGHTA and CDR2 as FQGTGA. The CDR3 sequence is CASRGTSGSSYNEQFF. The CDR3 DNA reads as TGTGCCAGCAGGGGGACTAGCGGGAGCTCCTACAATGAGCAGTTCTTC.

The chain is built from TRBV7-8 and TRBJ2-1; D uncertain. Per the germline V gene, CDR1 is SGHVS and CDR2 is FQNEAQ. This CDR3 is built from 12 residues. V was trimmed by 5 bases and J by 6 bases, leaving 8 bases between them. CDR3 DNA sequence: TGTGCCAGCAGCACCCGGGTCAATGAGCAGTTCTTC. Protein product: CASSTRVNEQFF.

The chain combines TRBV27 with TRBJ2-7; 9 positions agree with TRBD1. V lost 4 bases, J lost 3 bases, and 7 bases stayed unmatched. Germline loops: CDR1 MNHEY, CDR2 SMNVEV (reference sequence). CDR3 length: 15 residues. CDR3 region: CASSSNPGQGYEQYF. The DNA for the CDR3 is TGTGCCAGCAGTTCCAATCCGGGACAGGGCTACGAGCAGTACTTC.